A selection of T cell receptor beta chains follows, all from one sample in a study of identical twins. TCRdb recomputed calls from the 5' RACE reads with MiXCR, one row per CDR3 protein. This table has around 530,000 distinct CDR3 sequences, around 15% appearing once. These data also featured in a second study, about yellow fever vaccine responses in identical twins.

The sequenced sample was CD4+ T cells sorted from blood. The receptors here all came from a woman aged 18-30 years in good health. CDR3s include the opening cysteine and the closing phenylalanine or tryptophan. The D gene is left open where the match is weak. Clone size is shown for a subset of rows, as once, few, many or a class of expanded clone.

CDR3 DNA	CDR3 protein	D gene	V gene	J gene	clone size
TGTGCCCAGTCGATTACGGCCAGGAACACTGAAGCTTTCTTT	CAQSITARNTEAFF	NA	TRBV7-2	TRBJ1-1	NA
TGTGCCAGCAGTAATAGCGGGGGGGACAGGTACAATGAGCAGTTCTTC	CASSNSGGDRYNEQFF	TRBD2	TRBV6-1	TRBJ2-1	few
TGCGCCAGCAATCGGTGGCCTGTGCAGTTCTTC	CASNRWPVQFF	NA	TRBV5-1	TRBJ2-1	NA
TGCAGTGCTAGAGATAAGGGGGTAATAACTAATGAAAAACTGTTTTTT	CSARDKGVITNEKLFF	NA	TRBV20-1	TRBJ1-4	NA
TGTGCCAGTATGACTTCCAGCTCCTACAATGAGCAGTTCTTC	CASMTSSSYNEQFF	NA	TRBV19	TRBJ2-1	NA
TGTGCCAGCACCGGAGCCGGGACTAGCGGGATAAACACAGATACGCAGTATTTT	CASTGAGTSGINTDTQYF	TRBD2	TRBV12-3/TRBV12-4	TRBJ2-3	few
TGTGCCAGCAGCCTTTGGACGGTTGATAATTCACCCCTCCACTTT	CASSLWTVDNSPLHF	NA	TRBV3-1	TRBJ1-6	NA
TGTGCCAGCAGCGTAGGTCAGGGCACTGAAGCTTTCTTT	CASSVGQGTEAFF	NA	TRBV9	TRBJ1-1	many
TGCAGTGCTAGAGGGGCTAGCCTCGGCACAGATACGCAGTATTTT	CSARGASLGTDTQYF	NA	TRBV20-1	TRBJ2-3	NA
TGCGCCAGCAGCCGGCCCCCGGGCGGCGGCTCCTACAATGAGCAGTTCTTC	CASSRPPGGGSYNEQFF	NA	TRBV5-1	TRBJ2-1	NA
TGTGCCAGCAGTTACGATCAGGGGATAGGCCAAGAGACCCAGTACTTC	CASSYDQGIGQETQYF	NA	TRBV6-5	TRBJ2-5	few
TGTGCCAGCAGGTTAACCGCCTCAGAGACCCAGTACTTC	CASRLTASETQYF	NA	TRBV7-9	TRBJ2-5	few
TGCGCCAGCAGTGAGGGGACTAGCACAGATACGCAGTATTTT	CASSEGTSTDTQYF	NA	TRBV10-1	TRBJ2-3	NA
TGCAGTGCTAGACTGACTTTGGGGATTCAAGAGACCCAGTACTTC	CSARLTLGIQETQYF	NA	TRBV20-1	TRBJ2-5	few
TGTGCCATCGCGGGGACGGGGAACACTGAAGCTTTCTTT	CAIAGTGNTEAFF	NA	TRBV10-3	TRBJ1-1	NA
TGTGCCAGCAGTTTATTCGTAGCGGGAGGGTCCAATGAGCAGTTCTTC	CASSLFVAGGSNEQFF	TRBD2	TRBV28	TRBJ2-1	NA
TGTGCCAGCAGTTCCCTAGCGGGAGAACAGACCCAGTACTTC	CASSSLAGEQTQYF	TRBD2	TRBV3-1	TRBJ2-5	few
TGCAGTGCTAGAGGGGTCCACTCCAATTACGAGCAGTACTTC	CSARGVHSNYEQYF	NA	TRBV20-1	TRBJ2-7	few
TGTGCCAGCAGCTTCTTAGGGACAGCCCAAGAGACCCAGTACTTC	CASSFLGTAQETQYF	TRBD1	TRBV5-6	TRBJ2-5	NA
TGCAGCGTCGCCAAGGGACAGACGGGGACAGATACGCAGTATTTT	CSVAKGQTGTDTQYF	TRBD1	TRBV29-1	TRBJ2-3	few
TGTGCCAGCACCGGGACTATAGCCAAAAACATTCAGTACTTC	CASTGTIAKNIQYF	TRBD2	TRBV12-3/TRBV12-4	TRBJ2-4	NA
TGCGCCAGCAGCCTTTTGGGCAGGGGGGATGAAGCTTTCTTT	CASSLLGRGDEAFF	TRBD1	TRBV5-1	TRBJ1-1	few
TGCGCCAGCAGGGTGGAGGGGGGGATGAACACTGAAGCTTTCTTT	CASRVEGGMNTEAFF	NA	TRBV5-1	TRBJ1-1	NA
TGTGCCAGCAGTTACGATAGGGGAAATTCACCCCTCCACTTT	CASSYDRGNSPLHF	NA	TRBV6-5	TRBJ1-6	NA
TGCAGTGTACTCCCAAGCGGGGCAAACACCGGGGAGCTGTTTTTT	CSVLPSGANTGELFF	TRBD2	TRBV20-1	TRBJ2-2	few
TGTGCCAGCAGTTTGGTCAGGGCTCCCGGGAACACTGAAGCTTTCTTT	CASSLVRAPGNTEAFF	NA	TRBV12-3/TRBV12-4	TRBJ1-1	many
TGCGCCAGCAGTCCTCCCGGACAGGGTTTTGAGCAGTACTTC	CASSPPGQGFEQYF	TRBD1	TRBV23-1	TRBJ2-7	NA
TGCAGCGTTGATCGGACAGGGGACACCGGGGAGCTGTTTTTT	CSVDRTGDTGELFF	TRBD1	TRBV29-1	TRBJ2-2	few
TGTGCCAGCAGCCATTCATTGGTCACAGATACGCAGTATTTT	CASSHSLVTDTQYF	NA	TRBV3-1	TRBJ2-3	few
TGTGCCAGCAGTCCTTTGACTAGCGGCGCTCCCTACGAGCAGTACTTC	CASSPLTSGAPYEQYF	TRBD2	TRBV6-1	TRBJ2-7	few
TGCGCCAGCTCCAATCGAGGCGGAGCCAGCACAGATACGCAGTATTTT	CASSNRGGASTDTQYF	NA	TRBV5-1	TRBJ2-3	NA
TGTGCCAGCAGCCAAGATTTCGCAACGGGGGGATCGAACACAGATACGCAGTATTTT	CASSQDFATGGSNTDTQYF	TRBD2	TRBV4-2	TRBJ2-3	NA